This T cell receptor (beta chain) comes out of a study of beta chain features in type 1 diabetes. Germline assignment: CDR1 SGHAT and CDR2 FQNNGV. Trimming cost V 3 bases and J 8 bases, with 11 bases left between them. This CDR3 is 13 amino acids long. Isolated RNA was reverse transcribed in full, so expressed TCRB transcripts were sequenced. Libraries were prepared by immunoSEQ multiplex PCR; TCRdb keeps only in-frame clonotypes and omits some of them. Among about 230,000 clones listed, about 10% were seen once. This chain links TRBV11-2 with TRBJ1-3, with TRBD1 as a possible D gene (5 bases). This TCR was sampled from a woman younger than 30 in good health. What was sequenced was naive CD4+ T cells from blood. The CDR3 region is CASSLGPTDTIYF. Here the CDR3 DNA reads TGTGCCAGCAGCTTGGGGCCGACAGACACCATATATTTT.